The 23 T cell receptor beta chains reported below all come from one sample, sequenced in a study of cytomegalovirus exposure and HLA in healthy donors. Sequencing was performed with immunoSEQ multiplex PCR; in TCRdb, only in-frame clones are kept and a portion is missing. This table has about 150,000 clones, 86% appearing once. The sequenced material came from PBMCs. The receptors were gathered from a man aged 18 to 30 in good health and CMV-seropositive.

This clone is deemed medium-sized (0.01 to 0.1%). The chain uses TRBV5-4 and TRBJ2-7, with 8 positions matching TRBD1. V lost 2 bases to trimming and J lost 3 bases; unmatched junction nucleotides: 7. CDR1 SGHNT and CDR2 YYREEE come from the germline V gene (reference sequence). This CDR3 has 15 residues. CDR3 sequence reads: CASSFRGTGRYEQYF. The CDR3, as DNA: TGTGCCAGCAGCTTCCGCGGGACAGGACGCTACGAGCAGTACTTC. Looking up the rest from reference TRBV5-4 and TRBJ2-7 gives the full variable domain: ETGVTQSPTHLIKTRGQQVTLRCSSQSGHNTVSWYQQALGQGPQFIFQYYREEENGRGNFPPRFSGLQFPNYSSELNVNALELDDSALYLCASSFRGTGRYEQYFGPGTRLTVT.

The chain recombines TRBV12-5 with TRBJ2-7, with D possibly TRBD2 on 7 matching bases. V was pared by 1 base and J by 0 bases, with 31 bases between. The CDR3 totals 22 residues. CDR1 is LGHNT and CDR2 is FRNRAP in the germline V gene. This CDR3 reads CASGLDGGRGLAVVRSSYEQYF. The CDR3 bases are TGTGCTAGTGGTTTGGACGGGGGCAGGGGCCTAGCGGTGGTAAGGAGCTCCTACGAGCAGTACTTC.

The V gene is TRBV27, the J gene TRBJ1-2; D is perhaps TRBD1 (6 bases). The germline V gene encodes CDR1 MNHEY and CDR2 SMNVEV (reference sequence). V was clipped by 2 bases and J by 2 bases, with 18 bases between them. The CDR3 has 17 amino acids. The CDR3 region has the DNA TGTGCCAGCAGTTTAAATTGGGCAGGGGTAATAAACTATGGCTACACCTTC. This encodes CASSLNWAGVINYGYTF.

This clone is a singleton in its sample. V and J are TRBV7-3 and TRBJ1-1; 8 bases align to TRBD1. The ends lost 5 bases at V and 8 bases at J; junction bases unmatched: 10. Germline V CDR1 and CDR2: SGHTA, FQGTGA. The length of the CDR3 is 14 residues. CDR3 loop: CASSPGDRLGEAFF. The CDR3 DNA reads TGTGCCAGCAGCCCGGGGGACAGGCTGGGGGAAGCTTTCTTT.

CDR3 loop: CAISESGGANSYEQYF. CDR3 DNA sequence: TGTGCCATCAGTGAGTCAGGGGGGGCGAACTCCTACGAGCAGTACTTC. The gene calls are TRBV10-3 and TRBJ2-7; maybe TRBD2 (7 bases). The CDR3 runs 16 residues. Germline CDR1 reads ENHRY; CDR2 reads SYGVKD. Trimming shortened V by 0 bases and J by 0 bases, and 12 bases separated the two germline ends.

CDR3 sequence (DNA): TGTGCCAGCAGACGAGTAACAGGGGTGGTCACAGATACGCAGTATTTT. Protein: CASRRVTGVVTDTQYF. The J gene is TRBJ2-3, the V gene TRBV7-2; TRBD1 matches at 7 bases. The V segment lost 6 bases and the J segment 2 bases; nucleotides outside the gene matches: 11. Germline assignment: CDR1 SGHTA and CDR2 FQGNSA. The CDR3 consists of 16 residues.

The V call is TRBV7-2, the J call TRBJ2-4, with TRBD1 identical over 9 bases. Germline V gene data show CDR1 as SGHTA and CDR2 as FQGNSA. The CDR3 consists of 17 residues. Germline trimming cut 1 base from V and 0 bases from J; bases unmatched to any gene: 4. CDR3 DNA sequence: TGTGCCAGCAGCTTAGGGGGGACAGGGTTAGCCAAAAACATTCAGTACTTC. It encodes CASSLGGTGLAKNIQYF.

This rearrangement joins TRBV15 to TRBJ1-2, with 9 bases aligning to TRBD1. Germline CDR1 reads LNHNV; CDR2 reads YYDKDF (reference sequence). The trim removed 7 bases at V and 3 bases at J, leaving 15 bases unmatched. The CDR3 length is 17 residues. The CDR3 nucleotides read TGTGCCACCACCCAGGGGGACAGGGCCTCGTTGGACTATGGCTACACCTTC. Translating it yields CATTQGDRASLDYGYTF.

The table lists this clone with a few counts. The chain has TRBV19 and TRBJ1-4, with D tentatively TRBD1 (6 bases). The CDR3 is 13 amino acids. V was pared by 4 bases and J by 5 bases, with 8 bases between. Germline CDR1 is LNHDA and CDR2 is SQIVND (reference sequence). CDR3 nucleotides: TGTGCCAGTAGTAGAGGGGGAAATGAAAAACTGTTTTTT. This codes for CASSRGGNEKLFF.

This clone was seen just once. The chain links TRBV19 to TRBJ2-1; 7 bases line up with TRBD2. Trimming at V came to 3 bases and at J to 3 bases, leaving 8 bases not matched to a gene. The CDR3 contains 16 residues. The germline V gene has CDR1 LNHDA and CDR2 SQIVND (reference sequence). The CDR3 region has the DNA TGTGCCAGTAGTATTTACGCTAGCGGAAGCTACAATGAGCAGTTCTTC. The encoded protein is CASSIYASGSYNEQFF.

The chain joins TRBV18 to TRBJ2-2; D is unclear. From germline, CDR1 is KGHSH and CDR2 LQKENI. The germline V and J ends were trimmed by 5 bases and 4 bases, with 14 bases remaining between them. The CDR3 spans 15 residues. In nucleotides, the CDR3 is TGTGCCAGCTCAGACACCTCGACAAGCACCGGGGAGCTGTTTTTT. As protein: CASSDTSTSTGELFF.

This clone was counted once. This chain links TRBV7-9 with TRBJ1-3; D uncertain. Trimming removed 6 bases at V and 1 base at J, with 10 bases between. From germline, CDR1 is SEHNR and CDR2 FQNEAQ (reference sequence). The CDR3 has 14 residues. CDR3 sequence reads: CASSRGRSGNTIYF. The CDR3 nucleotides are TGTGCCAGCAGTCGAGGGAGATCTGGAAACACCATATATTTT. Complete variable domain (other parts from reference TRBV7-9 and TRBJ1-3): DTGVSQNPRHKITKRGQNVTFRCDPISEHNRLYWYRQTLGQGPEFLTYFQNEAQLEKSRLLSDRFSAERPKGSFSTLEIQRTEQGDSAMYLCASSRGRSGNTIYFGEGSWLTVV.

This clone occurred a few times. The rearrangement links TRBV7-7 to TRBJ2-2; 9 nucleotides agree with TRBD1. V dropped 4 bases and J dropped 3; count of bases not matched to a gene: 9. This CDR3 region has 17 residues. CDR1 and CDR2 from the germline V gene are SSHAT and FNYEAQ (reference sequence). DNA for the CDR3: TGTGCCAGCAGCTCGCGCGGACAGGGGTCGGACACCGGGGAGCTGTTTTTT. Its protein is CASSSRGQGSDTGELFF.

V and J are TRBV2 and TRBJ1-5; TRBD1 agrees at 7 bases. This CDR3 is built from 14 residues. Germline loops: CDR1 SNHLY, CDR2 FYNNEI. V shed 3 bases and J 4 bases; nucleotides not matched to a gene: 3. Here the CDR3 DNA reads TGTGCCAGCAGTGATACAGGGGCAAATCAGCCCCAGCATTTT. It is translated as CASSDTGANQPQHF.

The rearrangement joins TRBV5-1 to TRBJ2-3; 11 nucleotides line up with TRBD2. J lost 2 bases, V lost 0 bases, and 2 bases had no gene match. This CDR3 contains 16 residues. From germline, CDR1 is SGHRS and CDR2 YFSETQ. Here the CDR3 reads CASSLETSGITDTQYF. The DNA for the CDR3 is TGCGCCAGCAGCTTGGAGACTAGCGGGATCACAGATACGCAGTATTTT.

This chain connects TRBV7-2 to TRBJ1-5, with 7 bases aligning to TRBD1. Germline lookup yields CDR1 SGHTA and CDR2 FQGNSA. With 0 bases clipped from V and 5 bases from J, the junction kept 1 base outside the gene matches. This CDR3 has 14 amino acids. The CDR3 DNA reads as TGTGCCAGCAGCTTAGCAGGGGGCCATCAGCCCCAGCATTTT. Protein sequence: CASSLAGGHQPQHF.

The chain carries TRBV5-4 and TRBJ2-1; 11 bases line up with TRBD2. The germline V gene has CDR1 SGHNT and CDR2 YYREEE (reference sequence). CDR3 length equals 15 residues. The junction had 3 bases not matched to a gene; V was cut back by 3 bases and J by 4 bases. The DNA of the CDR3 is TGTGCCAGCAGCTCGACTAGCGGGATGTACAATGAGCAGTTCTTC. Residues: CASSSTSGMYNEQFF.

This chain connects TRBV11-2 to TRBJ1-1, with 7 bases lining up with TRBD1. This CDR3 is built from 14 residues. The V gene end was trimmed by 8 bases and the J gene end by 5 bases; junction bases not matched to a gene: 11. Germline loops: CDR1 SGHAT, CDR2 FQNNGV. The CDR3, as DNA: TGTGCCAGCTTAGCGAGGGGGCGCTTAACTGAAGCTTTCTTT. Its translation: CASLARGRLTEAFF. The full variable domain, its missing parts supplied by reference TRBV11-2 and TRBJ1-1, is EAGVAQSPRYKIIEKRQSVAFWCNPISGHATLYWYQQILGQGPKLLIQFQNNGVVDDSQLPKDRFSAERLKGVDSTLKIQPAKLEDSAVYLCASLARGRLTEAFFGQGTRLTVV.

The rearrangement joins TRBV11-1 to TRBJ2-3; 8 bases agree with TRBD2. J lost 1 base, V lost 3 bases, and 3 bases had no gene match. This CDR3 is 15 amino acids long. Germline loops: CDR1 SGHAT, CDR2 FQDESV (reference sequence). The CDR3 spells CASSLNGRGTDTQYF. As DNA, the CDR3 is TGTGCCAGCAGCTTGAACGGGAGGGGCACAGATACGCAGTATTTT.

The gene calls are TRBV6-1 and TRBJ1-5; the D is unclear. This CDR3 contains 13 residues. V was clipped by 10 bases and J by 3 bases, with 13 bases between them. Germline lookup yields CDR1 MNHNS and CDR2 SASEGT. This chain's CDR3 is CATKAGNNQPQHF. The CDR3 DNA reads as TGTGCCACTAAGGCAGGTAACAATCAGCCCCAGCATTTT.

The V call is TRBV6-5, the J call TRBJ1-1, with TRBD1 matching over 8 bases. Germline loops: CDR1 MNHEY, CDR2 SVGAGI. The V gene end was trimmed by 3 bases and the J gene end by 5 bases; junction bases not matched to a gene: 5. This CDR3 comprises 14 residues. The CDR3 region has the DNA TGTGCCAGCAGTTATAGGACAGGGATGACTGAAGCTTTCTTT. Translation: CASSYRTGMTEAFF.

V gene TRBV19 combines with J gene TRBJ2-1; 7 bases align to TRBD2. This CDR3 contains 16 residues. Germline CDR1 is LNHDA and CDR2 is SQIVND (reference sequence). V lost 1 base and J lost 3; bases outside the gene matches: 6. The CDR3 reads CASSIVGLADYNEQFF. CDR3 sequence (DNA): TGTGCCAGTAGTATAGTGGGGCTAGCGGACTACAATGAGCAGTTCTTC. The whole variable domain, remainder taken from reference TRBV19 and TRBJ2-1, is DGGITQSPKYLFRKEGQNVTLSCEQNLNHDAMYWYRQDPGQGLRLIYYSQIVNDFQKGDIAEGYSVSREKKESFPLTVTSAQKNPTAFYLCASSIVGLADYNEQFFGPGTRLTVL.

This clone was counted a single time. The chain carries TRBV30 and TRBJ1-1; D is undetermined. This CDR3 has 14 residues. The V end was cut by 6 bases, the J end by 7 bases, with 21 bases between. The germline V gene encodes CDR1 GTSNPN and CDR2 SVGIG (reference sequence). CDR3 amino acids: CACEIVGDSGEAFF. The CDR3 DNA follows: TGTGCCTGCGAAATAGTCGGTGACTCGGGTGAAGCTTTCTTT.